This entry lists 14 T cell receptor beta chains sequenced from one sample in a study of CD8 T cells in Susac syndrome. With random hexamers, reverse transcription was performed on about 0.5 to 1 ug of RNA. TCRdb re-called the immunoSEQ multiplex PCR reads with MiXCR, one entry per CDR3 protein. The data hold approximately 120,000 distinct CDR3 sequences, with about 93% observed a single time. Sequencing used CD4+ T cells from PBMCs. All receptors derive from a human donor in good health.

This chain uses TRBV9 with TRBJ1-1; D is possibly TRBD1 (5 bases). Trimming pared 3 bases from V and 3 bases from J, leaving 15 bases between. Germline V gene data show CDR1 as SGDLS and CDR2 as YYNGEE. CDR3 length: 15 amino acids. The CDR3 protein is CASSDPGTPDTEAFF. CDR3 DNA: TGTGCCAGCAGCGACCCCGGGACGCCGGACACTGAAGCTTTCTTT.

The V call is TRBV5-1, the J call TRBJ1-2; D is possibly TRBD1 (6 bases). Germline loops: CDR1 SGHRS, CDR2 YFSETQ. CDR3 size: 17 residues. The V gene lost 4 bases and the J gene lost 4 bases, with 23 bases spanning the gap. CDR3 in amino acids: CASSRDGQFKMAYGYTF. The CDR3 DNA reads TGCGCCAGCAGCCGGGACGGACAGTTTAAAATGGCCTATGGCTACACCTTC.

The rearrangement joins TRBV6-2 or TRBV6-3 to TRBJ2-5, with 8 bases matching TRBD2. V lost 3 bases to trimming and J lost 5 bases; unmatched junction nucleotides: 8. This CDR3 spans 15 amino acids. Germline CDR1 and CDR2: MNHEY and SVGEGT. CDR3 protein: CASSYRSGMIETQYF. CDR3 sequence (DNA): TGTGCCAGCAGTTATCGTAGCGGGATGATTGAGACCCAGTACTTC.

The rearrangement uses TRBV28 and TRBJ2-7, with D perhaps given as TRBD1 or TRBD2 (5 bases each). From germline, CDR1 is MDHEN and CDR2 SYDVKM. The germline V and J ends were trimmed by 6 bases and 1 base, with 16 bases remaining between them. The CDR3 extends over 15 amino acids. CDR3 in DNA: TGTGCCAGCAGGGGGGTCTTCCGCGGGTCCTACGAGCAGTACTTC. The encoded protein is CASRGVFRGSYEQYF.

The chain links TRBV29-1 to TRBJ2-6; D ambiguous. Germline V lookup: CDR1 SQVTM, CDR2 ANQGSEA. Trimming took 5 bases from V and 4 from J, leaving 9 bases between them. The length of the CDR3 is 13 residues. CDR3 sequence: CSVQLSGANVLTF. As DNA, the CDR3 is TGCAGCGTTCAGTTATCCGGGGCCAACGTCCTGACTTTC. The full variable domain, its missing parts supplied by reference TRBV29-1 and TRBJ2-6, is SAVISQKPSRDICQRGTSLTIQCQVDSQVTMMFWYRQQPGQSLTLIATANQGSEATYESGFVIDKFPISRPNLTFSTLTVSNMSPEDSSIYLCSVQLSGANVLTFGAGSRLTVL.

The chain joins TRBV29-1 to TRBJ1-1; maybe TRBD1 (5 bases). The V gene lost 1 base and the J gene lost 1 base, with 7 bases spanning the gap. Germline V gene data show CDR1 as SQVTM and CDR2 as ANQGSEA. CDR3 length equals 13 residues. CDR3 nucleotide sequence: TGCAGCGTTGAAGTTGGGGGGAACACTGAAGCTTTCTTT. It translates to CSVEVGGNTEAFF.

The rearrangement uses TRBV20-1 and TRBJ1-1; D gene uncertain. Germline CDR1 DFQATT, CDR2 SNEGSKA (reference sequence). V dropped 0 bases and J dropped 0 bases, with 14 bases sitting between them. The CDR3 consists of 16 residues. The CDR3 protein is CSARDVGRLMNTEAFF. The CDR3 nucleotides read TGCAGTGCTAGAGATGTCGGGAGGCTTATGAACACTGAAGCTTTCTTT.

The chain recombines TRBV5-1 with TRBJ2-7; TRBD1 matches at 7 bases. This CDR3 has 15 amino acids. Germline V gene sequence: CDR1 SGHRS, CDR2 YFSETQ. Germline trimming cut 6 bases from V and 2 bases from J; bases unmatched to any gene: 11. CDR3 nucleotide sequence: TGCGCCAGCAAGGTTTCCCCGGGACAGACCTACGAGCAGTACTTC. Amino acids: CASKVSPGQTYEQYF.

V gene TRBV20-1 combines with J gene TRBJ1-5, with TRBD1 as a possible D gene (6 bases). Trimming removed 1 base at V and 0 bases at J, with 10 bases between. Germline V gene data show CDR1 as DFQATT and CDR2 as SNEGSKA (reference sequence). The CDR3 runs to 15 residues. As DNA, the CDR3 is TGCAGTGCTAGAGCCAGGGGTTATAGCAATCAGCCCCAGCATTTT. This gives the protein CSARARGYSNQPQHF.

V is TRBV6-5 and J is TRBJ2-2; 9 nucleotides agree with TRBD1. Germline trimming cut 6 bases from V and 1 base from J; bases unmatched to any gene: 3. CDR1 MNHEY and CDR2 SVGAGI come from the germline V gene. CDR3 length: 15 amino acids. CDR3 in DNA: TGTGCCAGCAGACAGGGGGCATTGAACACCGGGGAGCTGTTTTTT. Protein: CASRQGALNTGELFF.

The rearrangement joins TRBV19 to TRBJ2-6; D gene unclear. V lost 3 bases and J lost 3, with 9 bases in between. The germline CDR1 and CDR2 sequences are LNHDA and SQIVND (reference sequence). The length of the CDR3 is 15 residues. CDR3 DNA sequence: TGTGCCAGTAGTATCGAGATGGGTGGGGCCAACGTCCTGACTTTC. Translated: CASSIEMGGANVLTF. Combining the CDR3 with reference TRBV19 and TRBJ2-6 gives the whole variable domain DGGITQSPKYLFRKEGQNVTLSCEQNLNHDAMYWYRQDPGQGLRLIYYSQIVNDFQKGDIAEGYSVSREKKESFPLTVTSAQKNPTAFYLCASSIEMGGANVLTFGAGSRLTVL.

This clonotype was detected only once. The gene calls are TRBV12-3 or TRBV12-4 and TRBJ1-2; possible D gene TRBD1, 5 bases. The CDR3 runs 13 residues. Trimming removed 5 bases from V and 8 bases from J, with 15 bases in between. The CDR3: CASSGGPTGGYTF. The DNA of the CDR3 is TGTGCCAGCAGTGGGGGTCCAACAGGAGGCTACACCTTC.

The chain has TRBV6-5 and TRBJ2-7; 10 bases are a match to TRBD1. Germline V gene lookup returns CDR1 MNHEY and CDR2 SVGAGI. With V trimmed by 5 bases and J by 2 bases, 3 bases remained unmatched. The CDR3 length is 14 residues. The CDR3 loop reads CASSLDRGPYEQYF. DNA for the CDR3: TGTGCCAGCAGTCTCGACAGGGGGCCCTACGAGCAGTACTTC.

This chain joins TRBV20-1 and TRBJ2-5; 15 bases fit TRBD2. V lost 6 bases and J lost 7; bases outside the gene matches: 12. The germline gives CDR1 DFQATT, CDR2 SNEGSKA (reference sequence). The CDR3 is 16 amino acids. CDR3 in amino acids: CSAGPGLAGGQLTQYF. DNA of the CDR3: TGCAGTGCGGGGCCGGGACTAGCGGGAGGCCAATTGACCCAGTACTTC.